A selection of T cell receptor beta chains follows, all from one sample in a study of T cells in Graves' hyperthyroidism and ophthalmopathy. TCRdb analysed the multiplex PCR reads with MiXCR anew, one entry per CDR3 protein. The table records a few hundred thousand distinct CDR3 sequences, roughly 15% of them present only once. The sample taken for sequencing was blood. These receptors were obtained from a woman between 18 and 29 years old with Graves' hyperthyroidism. Each CDR3 is given with its conserved first and last residue. D genes are given only for firm matches. Size values are once, few and many counts, or a class for expanded clones, and some rows have none.

>-|many|TRBV28|TRBJ2-5
CASSSTNTETQYF
TGTGCCAGCAGTTCCACCAATACAGAGACCCAGTACTTC
>-|-|TRBV6-2/TRBV6-3|TRBJ2-5
CASYPFGGQETQYF
TGTGCCTCATACCCCTTCGGCGGCCAAGAGACCCAGTACTTC
>TRBD1|-|TRBV12-3/TRBV12-4|TRBJ2-3
CASSHRDRGPDTQYF
TGTGCCAGCAGTCACCGGGACAGGGGGCCGGATACGCAGTATTTT
>TRBD2|many|TRBV28|TRBJ2-3
CASSSPSTSRDTQYF
TGTGCCAGCAGTTCCCCCTCGACTAGCAGAGATACGCAGTATTTT
>TRBD2|few|TRBV5-8|TRBJ2-1
CASSLESGGNHNEQFF
TGTGCCAGCAGCTTGGAGTCGGGAGGGAACCACAATGAGCAGTTCTTC
>-|medium-sized|TRBV4-1|TRBJ2-3
CASSQDLLTYHTDTQYF
TGCGCCAGCAGCCAAGATCTCTTGACCTACCACACAGATACGCAGTATTTT
>TRBD1|few|TRBV7-9|TRBJ2-5
CASSGVGTGRKETQYF
TGTGCCAGCAGCGGAGTTGGGACAGGGAGGAAAGAGACCCAGTACTTC
>TRBD2|-|TRBV7-9|TRBJ2-1
CASSLFSGLTQSYNEQFF
TGTGCCAGCAGCTTGTTTAGCGGGTTAACCCAATCCTACAATGAGCAGTTCTTC
>-|few|TRBV6-1|TRBJ2-7
CASSRGEQYF
TGTGCCAGCAGCAGAGGCGAGCAGTACTTC
>-|many|TRBV7-6|TRBJ1-1
CASSTTGTVNTEAFF
TGTGCCAGCAGCACCACCGGGACGGTGAACACTGAAGCTTTCTTT
>TRBD1|-|TRBV12-3/TRBV12-4|TRBJ1-2
CASSPPAGGVYGYTF
TGTGCCAGCAGCCCCCCCGCAGGGGGCGTCTATGGCTACACCTTC
>TRBD1|few|TRBV6-9|TRBJ2-7
CASSYKGQGPVYEQYF
TGTGCCAGCAGTTACAAGGGACAGGGTCCCGTCTACGAGCAGTACTTC
>TRBD1|many|TRBV4-1|TRBJ2-3
CASSQDGQGREGSTDTQYF
TGCGCCAGCAGCCAGGATGGACAGGGAAGAGAAGGGAGCACAGATACGCAGTATTTT
>-|many|TRBV20-1|TRBJ2-1
CSAIRGGEGGEQFF
TGCAGTGCTATCAGGGGGGGCGAAGGGGGTGAGCAGTTCTTC
>TRBD1|many|TRBV3-1|TRBJ1-5
CASSQDYRGSAQHF
TGTGCCAGCAGCCAAGATTACAGGGGATCGGCCCAGCATTTT
>-|few|TRBV19|TRBJ1-1
CASSIWTENTEAFF
TGTGCCAGTAGTATTTGGACAGAGAACACTGAAGCTTTCTTT
>-|-|TRBV27|TRBJ2-7
CASSSGTDAYEQYF
TGTGCCAGCAGTTCCGGGACTGACGCCTACGAGCAGTACTTC
>TRBD1|many|TRBV5-1|TRBJ1-5
CASSLTGVYNQPQHF
TGCGCCAGCAGCTTGACAGGGGTTTACAATCAGCCCCAGCATTTT
>-|many|TRBV3-1|TRBJ2-1
CASSQDNREVYNEQFF
TGTGCCAGCAGCCAAGACAACAGGGAAGTCTACAATGAGCAGTTCTTC
>TRBD2|many|TRBV7-8|TRBJ2-3
CASSLGLAGAQDTQYF
TGTGCCAGCAGCTTAGGACTAGCGGGAGCTCAAGATACGCAGTATTTT
>-|-|TRBV6-1|TRBJ1-2
CASSEAKGRPAGYTF
TGTGCCAGCAGTGAAGCGAAAGGACGCCCGGCGGGCTACACCTTC
>TRBD1|-|TRBV20-1|TRBJ2-4
CSARTGGGNIQYF
TGCAGTGCTAGGACAGGGGGTGGAAACATTCAGTACTTC
>-|-|TRBV2|TRBJ1-2
CASSRDNYSYTF
TGTGCCAGCAGTAGGGACAACTATAGCTACACCTTC
>TRBD1|-|TRBV2|TRBJ1-5
CASSDEDRSNQPQHF
TGTGCCAGCAGTGACGAGGACAGGAGCAATCAGCCCCAGCATTTT
>TRBD1|-|TRBV7-9|TRBJ1-2
CASTVDRVLGGYTF
TGTGCCAGCACCGTGGACAGGGTCCTGGGTGGCTACACCTTC
>TRBD2|-|TRBV4-1|TRBJ2-1
CASSRRSGRPPTEQFF
TGCGCCAGCAGCCGGCGTAGCGGGAGACCACCCACTGAGCAGTTCTTC
>-|many|TRBV28|TRBJ1-6
CASSPRRLNNSPLHF
TGTGCCAGCAGCCCACGTCGGTTGAATAATTCACCCCTCCACTTT
>-|few|TRBV28|TRBJ1-1
CASSSGSLNTEAFF
TGTGCCAGCAGTTCGGGATCTTTGAACACTGAAGCTTTCTTT
>TRBD1|few|TRBV15|TRBJ1-4
CATSRDRGLTNEKLFF
TGTGCCACCAGCCGCGACAGGGGGCTAACTAATGAAAAACTGTTTTTT
>TRBD1|few|TRBV27|TRBJ2-1
CASRTDRGEYNEQFF
TGTGCCAGCAGGACGGACAGGGGAGAATACAATGAGCAGTTCTTC
>TRBD2|many|TRBV28|TRBJ2-5
CASSFPLAGERETQYF
TGTGCCAGCAGTTTCCCACTAGCGGGAGAACGAGAGACCCAGTACTTC
>-|many|TRBV5-1|TRBJ1-1
CASSLRPLGNTEAFF
TGCGCCAGCAGCTTACGACCTCTCGGGAACACTGAAGCTTTCTTT
>TRBD1|-|TRBV20-1|TRBJ2-1
CSVGGTGSSYNEQFF
TGCAGTGTGGGAGGGACAGGGAGCTCCTACAATGAGCAGTTCTTC
>-|few|TRBV4-1|TRBJ2-1
CASSQDRDLGGESYNEQFF
TGCGCCAGCAGCCAAGATCGGGATCTAGGGGGAGAGAGCTACAATGAGCAGTTCTTC
>-|-|TRBV27|TRBJ2-7
CASSYSGRVEQYF
TGTGCCAGCAGTTATAGTGGTAGGGTCGAGCAGTACTTC
>-|many|TRBV27|TRBJ1-1
CASRPGLGNTEAFF
TGTGCCAGCAGACCCGGGCTCGGGAACACTGAAGCTTTCTTT
>-|few|TRBV4-1|TRBJ1-2
CASSQGTATVRGYTF
TGCGCCAGCAGCCAAGGGACAGCGACCGTTCGGGGCTACACCTTC
>TRBD1|few|TRBV6-5|TRBJ2-3
CASSYGTVEDTQYF
TGTGCCAGCAGTTACGGGACAGTGGAAGATACGCAGTATTTT
>TRBD1|many|TRBV28|TRBJ2-5
CASSLWTGSQETQYF
TGTGCCAGCAGTTTATGGACAGGGTCCCAAGAGACCCAGTACTTC
>TRBD1|few|TRBV20-1|TRBJ2-7
CSAIRDSSYEQYF
TGCAGTGCTATCCGGGACAGCTCCTACGAGCAGTACTTC
>-|many|TRBV7-8|TRBJ2-1
CASSFVGNEQFF
TGTGCCAGCAGCTTCGTAGGGAATGAGCAGTTCTTC
>-|many|TRBV12-3/TRBV12-4|TRBJ2-3
CASSPREDPTDTQYF
TGTGCCAGCTCTCCGAGGGAGGACCCCACAGATACGCAGTATTTT
>TRBD2|-|TRBV30|TRBJ2-5
CAWVRGGGPRETQYF
TGTGCCTGGGTCCGGGGGGGAGGGCCGAGAGAGACCCAGTACTTC
>-|-|TRBV3-1|TRBJ1-1
CASSRNWRNTEAFF
TGTGCCAGCAGTCGAAATTGGAGGAACACTGAAGCTTTCTTT
>-|many|TRBV3-1|TRBJ1-2
CASSQEYRGYTF
TGTGCCAGCAGCCAAGAATATCGTGGCTACACCTTC
>TRBD2|few|TRBV2|TRBJ2-4
CASLGTRGAKNIQYF
TGTGCCAGCCTCGGGACTAGGGGGGCCAAAAACATTCAGTACTTC
>-|-|TRBV9|TRBJ2-2
CASRGGAPGELFF
TGTGCCAGCAGAGGGGGGGCACCCGGGGAGCTGTTTTTT
>TRBD1|many|TRBV28|TRBJ2-5
CASRRTGFQETQYF
TGTGCCAGCAGAAGGACAGGCTTCCAAGAGACCCAGTACTTC